Given below is one T cell receptor (beta chain) in context. The sample belongs to a study of STAT5B mutations in CD4+ large granular lymphocyte leukemia. The protocol was immunoSEQ multiplex PCR, while the TCRdb copy is restricted to in-frame clones and leaves out a portion. This table has roughly 26,000 clones, 80% to 85% appearing once. The CDR3 sequence is 12 residues long. Germline-derived CDR1 and CDR2 are SEHNR and FQNEAQ (reference sequence). The ends were cut back, 4 bases at V and 5 bases at J, with 6 bases in the middle. This TCR was recovered from a human donor in good health. Input material: CD4+ T cells from blood buffy coats. This chain connects TRBV7-9 to TRBJ1-5, with a possible D match to TRBD1 (6 bases). The CDR3 is CASSSGDQPQHF. Here the CDR3 DNA reads TGTGCCAGCAGCTCAGGGGATCAGCCCCAGCATTTT. Supplemented by reference TRBV7-9 and TRBJ1-5, the full variable domain reads DTGVSQNPRHKITKRGQNVTFRCDPISEHNRLYWYRQTLGQGPEFLTYFQNEAQLEKSRLLSDRFSAERPKGSFSTLEIQRTEQGDSAMYLCASSSGDQPQHFGDGTRLSIL.